This T cell receptor beta chain was identified in a study of CD8+ T cells in alopecia areata. In germline, CDR1 is SGDLS, CDR2 YYNGEE. V was cut by 0 bases and J by 12 bases, with 10 bases left in between. The CDR3 totals 12 residues. Isolated RNA was reverse transcribed into cDNA used as the sequencing template. TCRdb keeps only in-frame clones here, not all; method: immunoSEQ multiplex PCR. The sample holds hundreds of thousands of clones, 50% to 65% seen once. Here the sequenced sample was CD4+ T cells sorted from blood, taken at week 0. This TCR was sampled from a human donor with alopecia areata. The genes are TRBV9 and TRBJ2-1; a weak D match, TRBD2 (5 bases). Written as DNA, the CDR3 is TGTGCCAGCAGCGTAGTAGACGGGGTGCAGTTCTTC. It codes for CASSVVDGVQFF.